The source of this T cell receptor (beta chain) is a study of identifying expanded T cells in peripheral blood (dated by TCRdb to about 2019). Concerning the study at large: Four technical replicates, made by sequencing separate aliquots from the same pool of genomic DNA, were compared pairwise.

General study outcomes and caveats: The binomial model flagged 0.9 to 1.5 differentially abundant clones between technical replicates but about 15 over about 2 weeks and roughly 19 over about four weeks. The authors expected biological variance in healthy repertoires might increase further over much longer intervals such as months to years. Across all healthy-donor time intervals, the beta-binomial model significantly lowered both the number of clones called differentially abundant and the false-positive rate. Across all healthy donors, variance in clone template counts between approximately two-week samples was found to increase significantly with total template count.

The CDR3 contains 17 residues, cysteine and phenylalanine counted. Of the read, only the CDR3 DNA is kept; its 51 bases are in frame from base 1. The germline V gene encodes CDR1 SGHDN and CDR2 FVKESK. Trimming at the junction amounts to 3 bases on V and 3 bases on J, and the germline ends lie 18 bases apart. TCRbeta CDR3 regions were profiled by bias-controlled multiplex PCR amplification of genomic DNA with the immunoSEQ Assay. For the original study's pipeline: The absolute abundance of each unique TCRbeta CDR3 region was quantified after sequences were collapsed and filtered. Two models were used to test differential abundance: a binomial model (Fisher-equivalent) and a beta-binomial model that adds time-dependent variance fitted from healthy donors. Clones with fewer than 5 combined templates were excluded, and clones with Benjamini-Hochberg FDR below 0.01 were called differentially abundant. In the beta-binomial model, variance was expressed as a function of the total template count across the two samples, in the form v = (b*log(k)+a)^2. Here the immuneACCESS table is served through TCRdb, limited to in-frame sequences with V and J called. Missing clones are a known gap in these copies; in checked studies unresolved V genes cover under half, and the rest lacks a known reason. V and J calls and clone size are given by that table; D and trimming were obtained from the DNA. The sample includes 100,000 to 150,000 clones, with 80% to 90% observed a single time. The top ten clones comprise about 8% of the sample.

To note about this clone: The clone's antigen remains unknown. Qualities for individual bases were not recorded, and no much larger clone is one base off.

No immune events such as infections were documented for the healthy donors during the collection period. To calibrate time-dependent variance in a beta-binomial model of T-cell clone differential abundance, blood repertoires from healthy donors were used as a training cohort. The training cohort was composed of 10 or so healthy donors, 3 female and 7 male. The donors were between roughly 29 and 64 years old, with an average age of around 42 years. Whole blood, obtained from a commercial supplier, was collected from each healthy donor at three time points spaced about 2 weeks apart. Genomic DNA was extracted from unsorted whole blood for immunosequencing.

The sample consisted of blood. The chain employs TRBV14 and TRBJ2-1, and the D gene may be TRBD2, 7 bases matching. The sequence derives from a person between 18 and 70 years old in good health. The CDR3 in this case is CASSHLVGGRGYNEQFF. The DNA reads TGTGCCAGCAGCCATCTTGTCGGGGGGCGAGGCTACAATGAGCAGTTCTTC.